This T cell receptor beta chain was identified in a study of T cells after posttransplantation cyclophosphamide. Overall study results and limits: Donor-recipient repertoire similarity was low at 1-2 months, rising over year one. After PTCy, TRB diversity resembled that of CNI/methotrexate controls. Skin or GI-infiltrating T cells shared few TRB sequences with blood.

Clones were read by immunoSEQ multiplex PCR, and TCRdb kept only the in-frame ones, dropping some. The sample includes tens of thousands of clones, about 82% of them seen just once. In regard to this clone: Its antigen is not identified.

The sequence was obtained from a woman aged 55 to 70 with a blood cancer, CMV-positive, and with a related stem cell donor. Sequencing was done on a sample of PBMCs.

CDR3 in DNA: TGTGCCAGCAGCCTTACGACTAGCGGGAGTCCAAATGAGCAGTTCTTC. It yields the protein CASSLTTSGSPNEQFF. The genes are TRBV9 and TRBJ2-1, with TRBD2 matching over 12 bases. CDR1 is SGDLS, CDR2 YYNGEE, per germline. J gave up 7 bases and V 4 bases, and 9 bases lay outside the gene matches. The CDR3 length is 16 residues.